The sequence of this T cell receptor (beta chain) was determined in a study of T-cell memory formation after mild COVID-19. The study, taken as a whole, reports: Clones that contracted from day 15 to 85 had balanced CD4/CD8; later expanders were CD4+ biased. Researchers report contracting CD4+ clones mostly in CM and EM, with CD8+ clones in EMRA. There was no confirmation that second-wave clones peaking on day 37 were SARS-CoV-2 specific.

Per the germline V gene, CDR1 is SGDLS and CDR2 is YYNGEE. The CDR3 spans 15 residues. V gave up 2 bases and J gave up 5 bases, with 14 bases separating them. This clonotype was found a few times. Antigen unknown. Researchers used 5'RACE with constant-segment primers to make TCR alpha and TCR beta cDNA libraries that carry sample barcodes and UMIs. MiXCR, applied by TCRdb to the 5' RACE reads, yields one record per CDR3 protein. The top ten clones hold roughly an eighth of a sample with 450,000 to 650,000 distinct CDR3 sequences, around 21% of them seen once. The clonotype originates from an adult woman who had mild COVID-19 (a few samples of this study predate the infection). Cell type and time point are not known. The rearrangement joins TRBV9 to TRBJ2-1; D call uncertain. The specimen sequenced was PBMCs or a T cell subset sorted from them (not recorded which). DNA for the CDR3: TGTGCCAGCAGCGTGGCTGCTAGGGTCGACAATGAGCAGTTCTTC. Translation gives CASSVAARVDNEQFF.